A selection of T cell receptor beta chains follows, all from one sample in a study of OX40 agonist ivuxolimab in advanced cancers. TCRdb's table, derived via immunoSEQ multiplex PCR, lists solely in-frame clones and lacks some. The repertoire consists of approximately 57,000 clones, with 88% occurring once and the leading ten covering roughly 3.7%. The material was CD4+ or CD8+ T cells sorted from blood, obtained in a trial of the OX40 agonist ivuxolimab. All receptors come from an adult with an advanced solid tumor such as melanoma, head and neck, liver or kidney cancer. Both conserved end residues are part of each CDR3. The D gene is left open where the match is weak. Clone size appears in some rows only: once, few, many, or a class for an expanded clone.

abundance	j_gene	v_gene	d_gene	CDR3aa	CDR3nt
NA	TRBJ2-7	TRBV7-9	NA	CASSLGGQPPYEQYF	TGTGCCAGCAGCTTAGGAGGACAGCCGCCCTACGAGCAGTACTTC
NA	TRBJ2-3	TRBV27	NA	CASHSWVSSTDTQYF	TGTGCCAGCCATAGCTGGGTCAGTAGCACAGATACGCAGTATTTT
NA	TRBJ2-3	TRBV6-4	TRBD2	CASSDEAGGSPDTQYF	TGTGCCAGCAGTGATGAAGCGGGAGGGTCCCCAGATACGCAGTATTTT
few	TRBJ1-5	TRBV6-6	NA	CASSYLQGPPQHF	TGTGCCAGCAGTTACTTACAGGGCCCGCCCCAGCATTTT
once	TRBJ2-7	TRBV7-9	NA	CASSGLPGSYEQYF	TGTGCCAGCAGCGGTCTCCCGGGATCCTACGAGCAGTACTTC
NA	TRBJ2-5	TRBV2	NA	CASSGYSLETQYF	TGTGCCAGCAGTGGCTATAGCTTGGAGACCCAGTACTTC
NA	TRBJ2-1	TRBV7-3	TRBD2	CASSSSGRADEQFF	TGTGCCAGCAGCTCTAGCGGGAGGGCCGATGAGCAGTTCTTC
once	TRBJ2-3	TRBV6-5	NA	CASRQLRDTDTQYF	TGTGCCAGCCGCCAGTTGAGAGACACAGATACGCAGTATTTT
NA	TRBJ2-7	TRBV7-2	NA	CASSLAWDLGEQYF	TGTGCCAGCAGCTTAGCGTGGGACCTGGGCGAGCAGTACTTC
NA	TRBJ2-1	TRBV6-1	NA	CASSRNEQFF	TGTGCCAGCAGTAGAAATGAGCAGTTCTTC
NA	TRBJ2-7	TRBV15	NA	CATSRDRAEQYF	TGTGCCACCAGCAGAGACAGGGCCGAGCAGTACTTC
NA	TRBJ1-6	TRBV6-4	NA	CASSEGYNSPLHF	TGTGCCAGCAGTGAGGGGTATAATTCACCCCTCCACTTT
NA	TRBJ2-1	TRBV11-3	NA	CASSLGQALETGYNEQFF	TGTGCCAGCAGCTTAGGGCAGGCGCTAGAGACTGGTTACAATGAGCAGTTCTTC
NA	TRBJ2-7	TRBV7-2	TRBD2	CASSLALAGGGYEQYF	TGTGCCAGCAGCTTAGCTCTAGCGGGAGGTGGATACGAGCAGTACTTC
NA	TRBJ1-1	TRBV29-1	TRBD1	CSVAGTQGTEAFF	TGCAGCGTTGCCGGGACACAGGGGACTGAAGCTTTCTTT
NA	TRBJ1-2	TRBV5-5	NA	CASSSDPREYYGYTF	TGTGCCAGCAGCTCGGACCCCAGGGAATACTATGGCTACACCTTC
NA	TRBJ1-6	TRBV6-5	NA	CASSPRENSPLHF	TGTGCCAGCAGTCCCAGGGAAAATTCACCCCTCCACTTT
few	TRBJ2-7	TRBV7-3	NA	CAGGTGFSLYEQYF	TGTGCCGGGGGAACAGGGTTCTCATTATACGAGCAGTACTTC
NA	TRBJ2-1	TRBV5-5	NA	CASSLVYGSYNEQFF	TGTGCCAGCAGCTTGGTGTACGGTTCCTACAATGAGCAGTTCTTC
NA	TRBJ1-2	TRBV19	NA	CASAGSTGGGYTF	TGTGCCAGCGCCGGGTCCACTGGCGGTGGCTACACCTTC
NA	TRBJ2-3	TRBV28	NA	CASAVGDDSMGGTQYF	TGTGCCAGCGCCGTCGGGGACGACAGCATGGGCGGTACGCAGTATTTT
NA	TRBJ1-1	TRBV7-2	NA	CASSLTRNTEAFF	TGTGCCAGCAGCTTGACGAGGAACACTGAAGCTTTCTTT
NA	TRBJ1-5	TRBV19	TRBD1	CASSIGTGGQPQHF	TGTGCCAGTAGTATCGGGACAGGGGGTCAGCCCCAGCATTTT